The T cell receptor beta chain described here comes from a study of control samples from healthy donors and cancer patients. Here immunoSEQ multiplex PCR was the method, and the copy in TCRdb shows in-frame clones only, minus some. The table has about 110,000 clones, roughly nine tenths seen once; the top ten hold 6% to 8.5%. The CDR3 runs 15 residues. Per germline, CDR1 SGDLS and CDR2 YYNGEE. V gave up 2 bases and J gave up 2 bases; unmatched junction bases: 4. The chain joins TRBV9 to TRBJ2-1, with TRBD2 identical over 7 bases. The receptor comes from a woman in her late teens or twenties in good health. Sequencing was performed on blood. The CDR3 DNA reads TGTGCCAGCAGCGTTGGGAGGGCCACCTACAATGAGCAGTTCTTC. Residues: CASSVGRATYNEQFF.